This TCR beta chain stems from a study of cytotoxic CD8 clonotypes in ibrutinib-treated CLL. Study outcomes and limitations: Baseline-level clonality went beyond age-matched healthy donors and moved in step with circulating CD8+ T-cell counts. Lymph node repertoires were not studied, and sampling times were unmatched. Higher clonality was seen at ibrutinib response and a return toward baseline at progression.

To note about this clone: Its antigen remains unidentified.

This CDR3 is built from 15 residues. The germline V and J ends were trimmed by 6 bases and 9 bases, with 23 bases remaining between them. Germline assignment: CDR1 SNHLY and CDR2 FYNNEI. Only in-frame clones appear in the TCRdb table, and some are missing; sequencing was by immunoSEQ multiplex PCR. The sample consists of 150,000 to 200,000 clones, 70% to 85% of them appearing once. This chain uses TRBV2 with TRBJ2-5; maybe TRBD2 (6 bases). The material sequenced was PBMCs, taken after 12 months of ibrutinib treatment. The sequence was obtained from a human donor with chronic lymphocytic leukemia. In DNA form, the CDR3 reads TGTGCCAGCAGCTCTCGAACGGGAGCTCGGGGGTCCCAGTACTTC. This encodes CASSSRTGARGSQYF.